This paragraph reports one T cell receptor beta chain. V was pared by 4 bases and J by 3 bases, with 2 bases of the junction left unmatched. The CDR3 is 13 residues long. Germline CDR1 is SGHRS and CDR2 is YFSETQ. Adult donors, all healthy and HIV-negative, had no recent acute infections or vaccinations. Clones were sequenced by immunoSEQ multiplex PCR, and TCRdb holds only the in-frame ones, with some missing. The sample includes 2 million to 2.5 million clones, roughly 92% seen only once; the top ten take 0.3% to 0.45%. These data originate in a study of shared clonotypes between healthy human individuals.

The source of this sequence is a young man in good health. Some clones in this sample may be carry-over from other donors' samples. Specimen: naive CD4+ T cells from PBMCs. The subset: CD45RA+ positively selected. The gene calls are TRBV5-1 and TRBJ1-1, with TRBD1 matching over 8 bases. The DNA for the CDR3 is TGCGCCAGCAGCGAACAGGGGGACACTGAAGCTTTCTTT. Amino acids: CASSEQGDTEAFF.